Each of the 14 T cell receptor beta chains below was sequenced from the same sample in a study of shared clonotypes between healthy human individuals. Measured with immunoSEQ multiplex PCR; TCRdb has only the in-frame clones, and not every one. Of around 1.5 million clones listed, roughly 98% are singletons. Material for sequencing was naive CD4+ T cells sorted from blood. Subset reported: CD45RA+ positively selected. These receptors were collected from a man younger than 45 in good health.

V usage is TRBV5-1 and J usage is TRBJ2-3; 7 nucleotides match TRBD2. V gave up 0 bases and J gave up 1 base; unmatched junction bases: 5. CDR1 and CDR2 (germline): SGHRS, YFSETQ. The CDR3 runs to 16 residues. The CDR3 bases are TGCGCCAGCAGCTTGGTTTCGGGAGGTGGCACAGATACGCAGTATTTT. Protein: CASSLVSGGGTDTQYF.

Details on this clone: The identical CDR3 is also encoded by other nucleotide sequences in the sample. The rearrangement joins TRBV19 to TRBJ1-5; D is undetermined. Germline V lookup: CDR1 LNHDA, CDR2 SQIVND (reference sequence). CDR3 length: 13 residues. Trimming took off 3 bases at V and 7 bases at J, with 10 bases between the two ends. The CDR3: CASSISSRQPQHF. The CDR3 region has the DNA TGTGCCAGTAGTATTAGTAGTAGGCAGCCCCAGCATTTT. Using reference TRBV19 and TRBJ1-5 for the parts outside the CDR3, the full variable domain is DGGITQSPKYLFRKEGQNVTLSCEQNLNHDAMYWYRQDPGQGLRLIYYSQIVNDFQKGDIAEGYSVSREKKESFPLTVTSAQKNPTAFYLCASSISSRQPQHFGDGTRLSIL.

The genes are TRBV29-1 and TRBJ1-4; TRBD1 matches 10 bases. Germline V gives CDR1 SQVTM, CDR2 ANQGSEA. The CDR3 spans 13 residues. With V trimmed by 4 bases and J by 6 bases, 2 bases remained unmatched. CDR3 sequence: CSVGGQGDEKLFF. CDR3 nucleotide sequence: TGCAGCGTTGGAGGACAGGGGGATGAAAAACTGTTTTTT.

This sequence joins TRBV21-1 and TRBJ2-7; TRBD2, as called in the table, went unchecked against the DNA. TRBV21-1 has pseudogene status. The CDR3 has 18 amino acids. The CDR3 loop reads CASSNGTSGYVLGGEQYF. Here the CDR3 DNA reads TGTGCCAGCAGCAACGGGACTAGCGGTTACGTCCTCGGGGGCGAGCAGTACTTC.

This clone has only one observation. The CDR3 spells CASSLRTGGDTEAFF. The CDR3 DNA sequence: TGTGCCAGCTCACTCAGGACAGGAGGCGACACTGAAGCTTTCTTT. The V gene is TRBV18, the J gene TRBJ1-1; 7 nucleotides align to TRBD1. Germline V gene lookup returns CDR1 KGHSH and CDR2 LQKENI. CDR3 length: 15 residues. After removal of 4 bases from V and 3 bases from J, the junction contained 8 bases not matched to a gene. Full variable domain (rest looked up from reference TRBV18 and TRBJ1-1): NAGVMQNPRHLVRRRGQEARLRCSPMKGHSHVYWYRQLPEEGLKFMVYLQKENIIDESGMPKERFSAEFPKEGPSILRIQQVVRGDSAAYFCASSLRTGGDTEAFFGQGTRLTVV.

The V and J genes are TRBV11-2 and TRBJ2-7; D gene unclear. V shed 4 bases and J shed 0 bases, with 19 bases lying between them. The CDR3 is 17 residues long. Germline V gives CDR1 SGHAT, CDR2 FQNNGV. The DNA of the CDR3 is TGTGCCAGCAGCTATTACCGATCGGGCAGATTCTCCTACGAGCAGTACTTC. Encoded protein: CASSYYRSGRFSYEQYF.

The chain is built from TRBV18 and TRBJ1-5; 10 bases are a match to TRBD1. This CDR3 has 15 amino acids. From germline, CDR1 is KGHSH and CDR2 LQKENI. The ends lost 8 bases at V and 3 bases at J; junction bases unmatched: 7. In DNA, the CDR3 is TGTGCCAGCACAACCGGGACAGGGGACAATCAGCCCCAGCATTTT. It codes for CASTTGTGDNQPQHF.

CDR3 nucleotides: TGTGCCAGCAGTGATATAGCGGACTACAATGAGCAGTTCTTC. It is translated as CASSDIADYNEQFF. The rearrangement uses TRBV6-1 and TRBJ2-1, with D maybe TRBD2 (6 bases). The V gene's germline CDR1 is MNHNS and CDR2 SASEGT. Trimming removed 3 bases at V and 3 bases at J, with 9 bases between. The CDR3 sequence is 14 residues long.

The chain recombines TRBV18 with TRBJ2-3; the D gene is possibly TRBD2 (6 bases). Trimming cost V 3 bases and J 2 bases, with 21 bases left between them. The V gene's germline CDR1 is KGHSH and CDR2 LQKENI. The CDR3 length is 18 residues. The CDR3 protein is CASSPASTPGLHTDTQYF. CDR3 bases: TGTGCCAGCTCACCCGCCTCCACTCCGGGACTTCACACAGATACGCAGTATTTT.

The rearrangement joins TRBV27 to TRBJ2-3; 12 bases align to TRBD2. The germline CDR1 and CDR2 sequences are MNHEY and SMNVEV (reference sequence). CDR3 length: 16 residues. V lost 5 bases to trimming and J lost 1 base; unmatched junction nucleotides: 4. CDR3 loop: CASSLLAGGRTDTQYF. The DNA for the CDR3 is TGTGCCAGCAGTCTCCTAGCGGGAGGGCGCACAGATACGCAGTATTTT.

The CDR3 region has the DNA TGTGCCAGCAGTTCCTTGGGACAGCGGAGCTCTGGGGCCAACGTCCTGACTTTC. Translated: CASSSLGQRSSGANVLTF. This rearrangement joins TRBV28 to TRBJ2-6, with 7 bases aligning to TRBD1. Per the germline V gene, CDR1 is MDHEN and CDR2 is SYDVKM. J gave up 0 bases and V 4 bases, and 9 bases lay outside the gene matches. This CDR3 contains 18 residues. Together with reference TRBV28 and TRBJ2-6, the CDR3 gives the full variable domain: DVKVTQSSRYLVKRTGEKVFLECVQDMDHENMFWYRQDPGLGLRLIYFSYDVKMKEKGDIPEGYSVSREKKERFSLILESASTNQTSMYLCASSSLGQRSSGANVLTFGAGSRLTVL.

CDR3 loop: CASSQANSGAYNEQFF. CDR3 DNA: TGCGCCAGCAGCCAAGCGAATAGCGGGGCCTACAATGAGCAGTTCTTC. The chain uses TRBV4-3 and TRBJ2-1; the match to TRBD2 covers 8 bases. The CDR3 consists of 16 residues. J was trimmed by 2 bases and V by 1 base; bases with no gene match: 4. Germline CDR1 reads LGHNA; CDR2 reads YSLEER.

The V call is TRBV4-3, the J call TRBJ2-1, with 11 bases aligning to TRBD2. The CDR3 is 16 residues long. V was pared by 3 bases and J by 7 bases, with 8 bases of the junction left unmatched. Germline CDR1 LGHNA, CDR2 YSLEER. The CDR3 DNA reads as TGCGCCAGCAGCCATAAGATTAGCGGGAGGGCTAATGAGCAGTTCTTC. This gives the protein CASSHKISGRANEQFF.

V and J are TRBV6-1 and TRBJ2-5; 10 bases map to TRBD1. Germline values: CDR1 MNHNS, CDR2 SASEGT. The CDR3 loop spans 14 amino acids. With 6 bases clipped from V and 5 bases from J, the junction kept 6 bases outside the gene matches. The CDR3 coding sequence is TGTGCCAGCAGCCGGGACAGGGGTTGGGAGACCCAGTACTTC. Amino acid sequence: CASSRDRGWETQYF.